This T cell receptor beta chain appears in the sequencing data of a study of T cell changes during pregnancy in multiple sclerosis. The table came from immunoSEQ multiplex PCR; TCRdb's copy has only in-frame clones and leaves some out. Among more than 15,000 clones, over 70% were seen once, and the ten largest hold roughly 13%. Germline values: CDR1 LNHNV, CDR2 YYDKDF (reference sequence). The V and J ends lost 3 bases and 7 bases, in that order; junction bases with no gene match: 10. The CDR3 extends over 15 amino acids. This TCR was sampled from a female donor in good health, enrolled as a control in a pregnancy study. The starting material was CD8+ T cells from peripheral blood mononuclear cells, obtained in the third trimester of pregnancy. J is TRBJ2-5 and V is TRBV15; 8 bases agree with TRBD1. The chain's CDR3 is CATSSPTEQGGTQYF. In DNA form, the CDR3 reads TGTGCCACCAGCAGTCCGACGGAACAGGGGGGGACCCAGTACTTC.